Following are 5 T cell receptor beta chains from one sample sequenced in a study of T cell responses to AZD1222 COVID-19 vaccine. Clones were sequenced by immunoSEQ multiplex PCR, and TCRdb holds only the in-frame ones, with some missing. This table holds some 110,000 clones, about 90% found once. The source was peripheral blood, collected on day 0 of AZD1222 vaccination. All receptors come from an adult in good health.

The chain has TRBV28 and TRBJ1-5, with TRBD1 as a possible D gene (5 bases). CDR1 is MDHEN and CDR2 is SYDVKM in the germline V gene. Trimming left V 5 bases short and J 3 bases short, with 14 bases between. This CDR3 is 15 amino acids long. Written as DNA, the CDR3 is TGTGCCAGCAGTCCCATCGACAGAGACAATCAGCCCCAGCATTTT. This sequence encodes CASSPIDRDNQPQHF.

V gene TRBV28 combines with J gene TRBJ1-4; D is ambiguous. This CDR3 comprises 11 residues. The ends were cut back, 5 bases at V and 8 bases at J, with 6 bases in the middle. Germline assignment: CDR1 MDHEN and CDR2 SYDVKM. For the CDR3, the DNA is TGTGCCAGCAGTGCGCGGGAAAAACTGTTTTTT. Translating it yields CASSAREKLFF.

CDR3 loop: CASSPAPGRGTGNQPQHF. As DNA, the CDR3 is TGTGCCAGCTCACCAGCACCAGGCAGGGGCACCGGCAATCAGCCCCAGCATTTT. This chain joins TRBV18 and TRBJ1-5; a possible D gene is TRBD1 (6 bases). From germline, CDR1 is KGHSH and CDR2 LQKENI. The CDR3 has 18 residues. V was cut by 2 bases and J by 2 bases, with 19 bases left in between.

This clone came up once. The CDR3 loop reads CASSSPPGTGSMNTEAFF. The CDR3 bases are TGTGCCAGCAGCTCCCCACCCGGGACAGGGTCAATGAACACTGAAGCTTTCTTT. The chain joins TRBV7-6 to TRBJ1-1; 9 positions agree with TRBD1. The germline V gene has CDR1 SGHVS and CDR2 FNYEAQ. Trimming took 4 bases from V and 0 from J; bases not matched to a gene: 12. The CDR3 contains 18 residues.

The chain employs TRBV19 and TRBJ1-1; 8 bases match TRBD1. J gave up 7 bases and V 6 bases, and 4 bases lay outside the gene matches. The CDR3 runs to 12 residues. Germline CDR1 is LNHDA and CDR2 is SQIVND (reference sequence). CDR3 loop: CASRTGAGEAFF. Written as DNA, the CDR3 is TGTGCCAGTAGGACAGGGGCGGGTGAAGCTTTCTTT.